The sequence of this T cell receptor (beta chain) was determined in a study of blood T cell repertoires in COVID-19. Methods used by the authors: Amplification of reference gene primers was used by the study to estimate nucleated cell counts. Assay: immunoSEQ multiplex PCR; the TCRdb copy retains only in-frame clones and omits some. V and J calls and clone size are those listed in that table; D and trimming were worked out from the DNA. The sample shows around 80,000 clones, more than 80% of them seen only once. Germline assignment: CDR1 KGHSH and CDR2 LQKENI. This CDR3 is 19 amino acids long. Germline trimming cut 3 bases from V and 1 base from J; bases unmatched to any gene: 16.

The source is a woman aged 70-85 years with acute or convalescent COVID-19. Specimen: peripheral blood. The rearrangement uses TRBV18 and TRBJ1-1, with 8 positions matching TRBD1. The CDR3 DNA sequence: TGTGCCAGCTCACCTTTGCGCTCGACAGGGGCCATTCGGAACACTGAAGCTTTCTTT. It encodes CASSPLRSTGAIRNTEAFF.